This TCR beta chain emerged from a study of blood T cell repertoires in COVID-19 (dated by TCRdb to the early 2020s). The study in broad terms: Collaborator samples came from the United States, Italy and Spain and covered acute and convalescent phases of COVID-19. The prospective study material was composed of cDNA or gDNA derived from T cells, B-cell-depleted T cells, or PBMCs. Subjects who had been exposed to COVID-19, were actively infected with it, or had recovered from it provided the deeply sampled blood TCRbeta repertoires that made up the dataset. The repertoires were released in a freely available public database meant as a resource for research on the immune response to SARS-CoV-2. Samples were obtained from the ongoing ImmuneRACE study (first 160 participants) and from roughly 1,300 subjects provided by 6 global collaborators. Nearly every sample came with metadata listing a de-identified subject ID, COVID-19 status, age in years and sex. HLA class I and class II types, where available, came from metadata supplied by the sample provider rather than from assay-based typing. Beyond this particular receptor, the publication reports: The quantity of clinical and demographic metadata differed by source and by participant and was supplied without curation.

The collaborating institutions used their own protocols to collect whole blood in K2EDTA tubes. For TCRbeta analysis, collaborator samples were shipped as frozen whole blood, as isolated PBMCs, or as DNA extracted from either sample type. Including cysteine and phenylalanine, the CDR3 has 14 amino acids. The entry retains the CDR3 DNA only, 42 bases that are in frame from base 1. Trimming takes 2 bases off V and 4 bases off J; junction bases not matched to a gene: 5. Sequences SGHNT (CDR1) and YYREEE (CDR2) are obtained from the germline V gene (reference sequence). This clone came up a few times. Its antigen is currently not known. Base qualities are not recorded, but no much larger clone differs from it by a single base. The immunoSEQ Assay, a bias-controlled multiplex PCR, was used to amplify TCRbeta CDR3 regions from genomic DNA. In the authors' own workflow: The number of nucleated cells in each sample was estimated from the amplification of reference gene primers within the assay. Sequence reads were collapsed and filtered to measure the absolute abundance of every unique TCRbeta CDR3 rearrangement. Productive Simpson clonality was computed per sample as the square root of Simpson's diversity index over productive rearrangements. Drawn from immuneACCESS, this table holds only the in-frame rearrangements with V and J called that TCRdb kept. Clones are partly lost; checked studies trace under half to an unresolved V gene and leave the rest unexplained. The V and J calls and clone size are taken from that table; D and trimming were inferred from the DNA. The sample data list around 80,000 clones, and over 75% of these were observed just once. Approximately 12% of the sample belongs to the ten largest clones.

The receptor comes from a man older than 75 with acute or convalescent COVID-19. The source material was peripheral blood. Recombination connected TRBV5-4 to TRBJ1-1; TRBD1 matches 7 bases in the middle. The sequenced DNA is TGTGCCAGCAGCTTTAAAGGGGGCGGCACTGAAGCTTTCTTT. Protein translation: CASSFKGGGTEAFF.